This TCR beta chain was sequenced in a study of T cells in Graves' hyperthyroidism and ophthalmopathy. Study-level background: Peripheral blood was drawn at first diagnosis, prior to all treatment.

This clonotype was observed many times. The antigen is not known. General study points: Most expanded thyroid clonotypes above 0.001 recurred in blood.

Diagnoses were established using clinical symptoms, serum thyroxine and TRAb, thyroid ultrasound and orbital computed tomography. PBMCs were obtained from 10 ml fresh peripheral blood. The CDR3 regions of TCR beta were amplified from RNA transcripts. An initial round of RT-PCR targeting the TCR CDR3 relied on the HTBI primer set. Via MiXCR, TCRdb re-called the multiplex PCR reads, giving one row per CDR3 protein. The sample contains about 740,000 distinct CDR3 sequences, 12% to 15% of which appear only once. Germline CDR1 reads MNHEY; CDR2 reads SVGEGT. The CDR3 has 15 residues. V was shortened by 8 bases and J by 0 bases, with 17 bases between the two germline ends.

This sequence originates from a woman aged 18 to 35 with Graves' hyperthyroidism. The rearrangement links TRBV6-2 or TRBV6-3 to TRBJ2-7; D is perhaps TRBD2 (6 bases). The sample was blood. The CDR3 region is CASAPPGLNSYEQYF. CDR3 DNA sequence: TGTGCCAGCGCACCACCGGGACTCAACTCCTACGAGCAGTACTTC.